What follows are 5 T cell receptor beta chains derived from one specimen sequenced in a study of tumor-infiltrating lymphocytes in primary liver carcinoma. With approximately 470 ng total RNA as template and a constant-region primer, TCR beta cDNA was made. Library construction for TCR beta comprised three nested multiplex PCR rounds performed with slightly modified ARM-PCR. Rounds one and two of PCR, each of 9 to 11 cycles, were primed with TRBV1-TRBV30 forward primers and a C-beta reverse primer. TCRdb analysed the multiplex PCR reads with MiXCR anew, one entry per CDR3 protein. Of a few hundred thousand distinct CDR3 sequences detected, approximately 54% appear once; the ten largest clones hold 17%. Germline DNA was also extracted, with blood RNA taken from unsorted whole blood. Material for sequencing was peripheral blood. The receptors derive from a woman in her thirties with primary liver carcinoma and hepatitis B virus infection.

Details on this clonotype: A junction end diverges from the germline sequence, so it may reflect a read error. The chain joins TRBV29-1 to TRBJ2-1; 9 bases map to TRBD2. This CDR3 spans 13 amino acids. CDR1 SQVTM and CDR2 ANQGSEA come from the germline V gene. The CDR3 DNA is TGCAGCGTTTCTAGCGGGATGTACAATGAACAGTCCTTC. Its protein product is CSVSSGMYNEQSF.

Ten or more counts support this clonotype. The chain combines TRBV11-2 with TRBJ2-7; D perhaps matches TRBD1 (6 bases). The CDR3 length is 15 residues. V dropped 4 bases and J dropped 7 bases, with 20 bases sitting between them. Germline V CDR1 and CDR2: SGHAT, FQNNGV. The CDR3 reads CASSSRDTGRGEQYF. The CDR3 nucleotides read TGTGCCAGCAGCTCTCGGGACACCGGGCGTGGGGAGCAGTACTTC. Filled out from reference TRBV11-2 and TRBJ2-7, the complete variable domain reads EAGVAQSPRYKIIEKRQSVAFWCNPISGHATLYWYQQILGQGPKLLIQFQNNGVVDDSQLPKDRFSAERLKGVDSTLKIQPAKLEDSAVYLCASSSRDTGRGEQYFGPGTRLTVT.

Worth noting for this clonotype: This may come from a read error, since a much larger clone is one base off. The chain couples TRBV29-1 to TRBJ2-7, with D maybe TRBD1 (6 bases). CDR3 length equals 11 residues. Trimming left V 8 bases short and J 6 bases short, with 14 bases between. Per the germline V gene, CDR1 is SQVTM and CDR2 is ANQGSEA. The CDR3 bases are TGCAGCATGAACCGGGACACCGAGCAGTACTTC. This translates into CSMNRDTEQYF.

Concerning this clonotype itself: Given a much more abundant clone one base away, this may be a read error. J is TRBJ2-1 and V is TRBV29-1; no firm D call. CDR3 length: 17 amino acids. In germline, CDR1 is SQVTM, CDR2 ANQGSEA. For the CDR3, the DNA is TGCAGCGTTGAAGATCGGTTCAATACGGGTTCCTACAATGAGCAGCTCTTC. Its protein is CSVEDRFNTGSYNEQLF.

J is TRBJ1-5 and V is TRBV6-6, with no clear D. Germline assignment: CDR1 MNHNY and CDR2 SVGAGI (reference sequence). The germline V and J ends were trimmed by 6 bases and 9 bases, with 15 bases remaining between them. CDR3 size: 13 residues. CDR3 in DNA: TGTGCCAGCAGCCACACAGAGATGGGGCCCCAGCATTTT. Protein sequence: CASSHTEMGPQHF.